This TCR beta chain was retrieved from a study of shared clonotypes between healthy human individuals. Profiled with immunoSEQ multiplex PCR; TCRdb holds only in-frame clones, not every one. The sample lists roughly 700,000 clones, about 74% occurring once. About this clone itself: No antigen is known for it.

The CDR3 contains 14 residues. V was pared by 6 bases and J by 2 bases, with 14 bases between. Germline values: CDR1 MNHNY, CDR2 SVGAGI (reference sequence). Donors were healthy HIV-negative adults without recently reported acute infections or vaccinations. Every contributor of samples was a Caucasian grown-up residing in Nashville, Tennessee. The CD4+ fraction was divided into a CD45RA+ naive subset and a CD45RA-negative memory subset. General study points: With four donors compared, 4% to 5% of naive CD4 clonotypes were shared.

The rearrangement joins TRBV6-6 to TRBJ2-7; no clear D. The source material was memory CD4+ T cells sorted from blood. Regarding subset: CD45RA-negative fraction. The receptor's source is a woman between 25 and 40 years old in good health. Here the CDR3 DNA reads TGTGCCAGCAGGTTAACGGACCGCCCCTACGAGCAGTACTTC. Encoded protein: CASRLTDRPYEQYF.